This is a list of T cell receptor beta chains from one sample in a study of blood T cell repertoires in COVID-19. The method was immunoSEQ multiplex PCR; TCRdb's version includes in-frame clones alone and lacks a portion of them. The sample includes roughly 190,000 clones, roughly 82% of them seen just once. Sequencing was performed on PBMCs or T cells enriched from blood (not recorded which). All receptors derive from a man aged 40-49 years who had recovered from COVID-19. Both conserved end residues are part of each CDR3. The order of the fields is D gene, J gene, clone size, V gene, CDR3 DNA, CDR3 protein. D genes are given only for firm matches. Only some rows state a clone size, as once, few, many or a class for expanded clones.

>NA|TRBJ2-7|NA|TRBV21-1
TGTGCCAGCAGCAAAGGTGCGGGTTTCGGGGCCTACGAGCAGTACTTC
CASSKGAGFGAYEQYF
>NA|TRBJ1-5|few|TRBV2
TGTGCCAGCAGTGGACATAGCAATCAGCCCCAGCATTTT
CASSGHSNQPQHF
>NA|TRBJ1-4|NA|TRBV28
TGTGCCAGCAGTTTGTGGACAGCTAATGAAAAACTGTTTTTT
CASSLWTANEKLFF
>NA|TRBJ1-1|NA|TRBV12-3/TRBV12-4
TGTGCCAGCAGTACAGGGTGGAACACTGAAGCTTTCTTT
CASSTGWNTEAFF
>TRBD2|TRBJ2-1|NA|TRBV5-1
TGCGCCAGCAGCTTGGACAGGACTAGCGGGAACAATGAGCAGTTCTTC
CASSLDRTSGNNEQFF
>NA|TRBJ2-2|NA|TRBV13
TGTGCCAGCAGCTTAGGTATCTCTCTCTATAGAAACACCGGGGAGCTGTTTTTT
CASSLGISLYRNTGELFF
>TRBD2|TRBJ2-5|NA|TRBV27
TGTGCCAGCAGTTTTTTAAGCGGGAGGGTGCAAGAGACCCAGTACTTC
CASSFLSGRVQETQYF
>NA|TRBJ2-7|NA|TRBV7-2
TGTGCCAGCAGCTTTAATACACACTCCTACGAGCAGTACTTC
CASSFNTHSYEQYF
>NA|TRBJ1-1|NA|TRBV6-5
TGTGCCAGCAGTTACTACACAGGCGGCACTGAAGCTTTCTTT
CASSYYTGGTEAFF
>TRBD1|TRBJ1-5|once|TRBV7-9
TGTGCCAGCAACGACAGGGAAAATCAGCCCCAGCATTTT
CASNDRENQPQHF
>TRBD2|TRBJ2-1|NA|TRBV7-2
TGTGCCAGCAGTTCCTCCGGGCTAGCGGGAGAAGTGGCGTACAATGAGCAGTTCTTC
CASSSSGLAGEVAYNEQFF
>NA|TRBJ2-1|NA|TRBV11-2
TGTGCCAGCAGCTTAGATCTGCCCAGAAATGAGCAGTTCTTC
CASSLDLPRNEQFF
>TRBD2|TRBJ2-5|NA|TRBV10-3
TGTGCCATCAGTGACGGGGGGACTAGCGGGATAAAGGAGACCCAGTACTTC
CAISDGGTSGIKETQYF
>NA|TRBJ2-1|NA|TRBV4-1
TGCGCCAGCAGCCGAGAGCGGAGCTCCTACAATGAGCAGTTCTTC
CASSRERSSYNEQFF
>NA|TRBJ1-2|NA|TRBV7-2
TGTGCCAGCAGCGCGGGACGGAGTTATGGCTACACCTTC
CASSAGRSYGYTF
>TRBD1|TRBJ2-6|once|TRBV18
TGTGCCAGCTCACCAACATTGACAGGGACCTCTGGGGCCAACGTCCTGACTTTC
CASSPTLTGTSGANVLTF
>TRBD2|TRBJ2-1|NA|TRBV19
TGTGCCAGTAGTATATACTTTGGTCCCCAAGCGGGAGAATCGGAGGAGCAGTTCTTC
CASSIYFGPQAGESEEQFF
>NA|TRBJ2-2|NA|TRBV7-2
TGTGCCAGCAGCTTATATACCGGAGGGAACACCGGGGAGCTGTTTTTT
CASSLYTGGNTGELFF
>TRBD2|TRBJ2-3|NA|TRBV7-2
TGTGCCAGCAGCCGGACTAGCACGCAGTATTTT
CASSRTSTQYF
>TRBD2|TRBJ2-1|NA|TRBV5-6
TGTGCCAGCAGCTGGTACGGCGGGAGAACCTACAATGAGCAGTTCTTC
CASSWYGGRTYNEQFF
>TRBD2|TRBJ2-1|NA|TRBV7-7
TGTGCTAGCAGCTTTTTAGCGGGAGCAAGTGGTGAGCAGTTCTTC
CASSFLAGASGEQFF
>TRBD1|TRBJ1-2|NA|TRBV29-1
TGCAGCGTTGAAAAAGCCCTCACAGGGGGCTATGGCTACACCTTC
CSVEKALTGGYGYTF
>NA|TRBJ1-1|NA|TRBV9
TGTGCCAGCAGCTCCCAGGGGATCGGGTTGAACACTGAAGCTTTCTTT
CASSSQGIGLNTEAFF
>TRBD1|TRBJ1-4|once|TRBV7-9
TGTGCCAGCAGCGGAGGGACAGGGGCAAATGAAAAACTGTTTTTT
CASSGGTGANEKLFF
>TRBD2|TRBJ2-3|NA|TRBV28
TGTGCCAGCAGTCCCCATTTCGGGAGGGCCGAGGGGACAGATACGCAGTATTTT
CASSPHFGRAEGTDTQYF
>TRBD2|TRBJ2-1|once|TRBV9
TGTGCCAGCAGCGTAGATGGGACTAGCGGCAGCTCCTACAATGAGCAGTTCTTC
CASSVDGTSGSSYNEQFF